This T cell receptor beta chain is drawn from a study of tumor-infiltrating lymphocytes in primary liver carcinoma. Looking at the study overall: Subjects consisted of male and female patients aged 30 to 69 years. Between roughly 4 and 11 cm across, the tumors were all of stage T1-T3 N0M0.

Germline DNA was also extracted, while the blood RNA originated from unsorted whole blood. In regard to this clonotype: Antigen: not known. The junction shows a germline mismatch at one end, possibly a read error.

The CDR3 contains 15 residues. The germline V gene encodes CDR1 LGHNA and CDR2 YSLEER. Broader study findings: A significantly higher top-250-clone fraction was recorded for tumors than for blood (p = 0.039).

Researchers generated TCR beta cDNA from roughly 520 ng of total RNA, relying on a constant-region primer. Generation of the TCR beta libraries relied on three nested multiplex PCR rounds using slightly modified ARM-PCR. Investigators reported that the first two PCR rounds, at about 9 cycles each, used TRBV1-TRBV30 forward primers with a C-beta reverse primer. MiXCR, run by TCRdb on the multiplex PCR reads, gives a single entry per CDR3 protein. The top ten hold approximately 7% of the sample, which has 190,000 or so distinct CDR3 sequences, approximately 64% seen once. The sample was peripheral blood. This chain links TRBV4-3 with TRBJ2-7, with D perhaps TRBD2 (7 bases). The TCR was taken from a woman aged 55-69 years with primary liver carcinoma and hepatitis B virus infection. CDR3 residues: CTRSQDRGAGDEQYF. Here the CDR3 DNA reads TGCACCAGGAGCCAAGATAGGGGGGCGGGAGACGAGCAGTACTTC.